Listed here are 5 T cell receptor beta chains from one sample, sequenced in a study of cytomegalovirus exposure and HLA in healthy donors. PCR amplification relied on 60 Vbeta primers (plus 13 Jbeta primers). Using immunoSEQ multiplex PCR, the repertoire was profiled, and TCRdb retains in-frame clones only, with some absent. In all, the sample yields about 130,000 clones. Sequencing was done on a sample of PBMCs. These receptors came from a man between 18 and 35 years old in good health and CMV-seronegative.

This chain links TRBV28 with TRBJ2-7, with 7 bases identical to TRBD1. After removal of 6 bases from V and 3 bases from J, the junction contained 11 bases not matched to a gene. The CDR3 totals 15 residues. Germline V gives CDR1 MDHEN, CDR2 SYDVKM. CDR3 sequence: CASSDPGQTYYEQYF. The CDR3 DNA follows: TGTGCCAGCAGCGACCCGGGACAGACCTACTACGAGCAGTACTTC.

V is TRBV29-1 and J is TRBJ1-2; 7 bases are shared with TRBD1. The CDR3 loop spans 13 amino acids. Germline V CDR1 and CDR2: SQVTM, ANQGSEA. V gave up 5 bases and J gave up 3 bases; unmatched junction bases: 6. CDR3 DNA sequence: TGCAGCGTTCGAGAAGGGGGCGACTATGGCTACACCTTC. It specifies CSVREGGDYGYTF.

The chain links TRBV11-3 to TRBJ2-2; D remains unclear. The CDR3 length is 15 residues. Trimming stripped 5 bases from V and 3 bases from J, with 13 bases between. CDR1 and CDR2 from the germline V gene are SGHNT and YENEEA. The DNA for the CDR3 is TGTGCCAGCAGCCCAAGTTCAAGCTACACCGGGGAGCTGTTTTTT. It specifies CASSPSSSYTGELFF.

This chain connects TRBV27 to TRBJ2-5; D uncertain. The CDR3 runs 15 residues. The germline V gene encodes CDR1 MNHEY and CDR2 SMNVEV (reference sequence). Trimming pared 2 bases from V and 5 bases from J, leaving 15 bases between. CDR3 in amino acids: CASSLENAPSETQYF. In DNA, the CDR3 is TGTGCCAGCAGTTTAGAGAACGCCCCATCGGAGACCCAGTACTTC.

The V and J genes are TRBV18 and TRBJ2-2; D gene ambiguous. The germline V gene encodes CDR1 KGHSH and CDR2 LQKENI. The CDR3 consists of 15 residues. Trimming cost V 4 bases and J 6 bases, with 15 bases left between them. The CDR3 loop reads CASSRDTEISGELFF. The CDR3 DNA follows: TGTGCCAGCTCACGAGACACAGAAATTTCCGGGGAGCTGTTTTTT.